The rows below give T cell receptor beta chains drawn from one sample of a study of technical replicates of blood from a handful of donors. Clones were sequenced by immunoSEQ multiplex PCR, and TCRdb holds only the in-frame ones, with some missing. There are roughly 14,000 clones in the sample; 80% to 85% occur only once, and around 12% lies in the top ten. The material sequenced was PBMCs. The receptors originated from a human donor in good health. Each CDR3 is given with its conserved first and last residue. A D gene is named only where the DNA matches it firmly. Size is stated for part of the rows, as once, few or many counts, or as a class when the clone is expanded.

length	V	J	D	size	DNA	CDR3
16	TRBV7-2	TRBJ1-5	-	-	TGTGCCAGCAGCTCAGGGACTGAATTTGGCAATCAGCCCCAGCATTTT	CASSSGTEFGNQPQHF
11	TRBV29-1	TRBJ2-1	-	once	TGCAGCGTTGCAGTGTACAATGAGCAGTTCTTC	CSVAVYNEQFF
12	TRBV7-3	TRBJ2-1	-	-	TGTGCCAGCAGCTTTGCGGGAAATGAGCAGTTCTTC	CASSFAGNEQFF
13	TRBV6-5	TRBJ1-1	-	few	TGTGCCAGCAGTTACTTGGCCCACACTGAAGCTTTCTTT	CASSYLAHTEAFF
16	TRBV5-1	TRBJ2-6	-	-	TGCGCCAGCAGCTGGGACTTGAGCTCTGGGGCCAACGTCCTGACTTTC	CASSWDLSSGANVLTF
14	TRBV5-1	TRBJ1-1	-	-	TGCGCCAGCAGCTTGGGAGGCGAGAACACTGAAGCTTTCTTT	CASSLGGENTEAFF
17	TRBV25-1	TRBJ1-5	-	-	TGTGCCAGCAGTGATGCCGGTGGGGGAGGGGTGAATCAGCCCCAGCATTTT	CASSDAGGGGVNQPQHF
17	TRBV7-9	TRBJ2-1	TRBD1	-	TGTGCCAGCAGCTTAGCGGTTGGGACAGGGGACTACAATGAGCAGTTCTTC	CASSLAVGTGDYNEQFF
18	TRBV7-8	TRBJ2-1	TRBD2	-	TGTGCCAGCAGCCAAACTAGCGGGGCCCCTTGGGGCAACAATGAGCAGTTCTTC	CASSQTSGAPWGNNEQFF
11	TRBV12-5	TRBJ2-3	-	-	TGTGCTAGTGGTTCTGGGGAGAGGCAGTATTTT	CASGSGERQYF
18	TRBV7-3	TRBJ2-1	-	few	TGTGCCAGCAGCCCGAGGGGGAGCGGTCCGAGCTCCTACAATGAGCAGTTCTTC	CASSPRGSGPSSYNEQFF
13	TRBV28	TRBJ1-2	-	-	TGTGCCAGCAGTGAAGGGGCCCCCGGGGGCTACACCTTC	CASSEGAPGGYTF
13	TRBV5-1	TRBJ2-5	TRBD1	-	TGCGCCAGCAGCTTGGACAGGGGAGAGACCCAGTACTTC	CASSLDRGETQYF
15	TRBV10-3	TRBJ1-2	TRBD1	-	TGTGCCATTAAGTTTGGGGAGACAGGGAACCATGGCTACACCTTC	CAIKFGETGNHGYTF
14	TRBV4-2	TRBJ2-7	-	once	TGTGCCAGCAGCCAAGATCCTAGCGTCTACGAGCAGTACTTC	CASSQDPSVYEQYF
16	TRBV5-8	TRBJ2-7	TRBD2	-	TGTGCCAGCAGCGGTGGAGGTATTAGCGGGTCCTACGAGCAGTACTTC	CASSGGGISGSYEQYF
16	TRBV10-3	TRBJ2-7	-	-	TGTGCCATCAGTGAGGCCGGGACAAGAATTTCCAACGAGCAGTACTTC	CAISEAGTRISNEQYF
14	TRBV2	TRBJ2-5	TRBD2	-	TGTGCCAGCAGAGGTAGCGGGAGGAGTGAGACCCAGTACTTC	CASRGSGRSETQYF
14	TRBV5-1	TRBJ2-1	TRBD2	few	TGCGCCAGCAGCCCCGGGACTATCGGCAATGAGCAGTTCTTC	CASSPGTIGNEQFF
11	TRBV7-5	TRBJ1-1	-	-	TGTGTCAGAAACAACAGGGGTGAAGCTTTCTTT	CVRNNRGEAFF
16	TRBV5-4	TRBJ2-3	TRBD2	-	TGTGCCAGCAGCAAGGGACTAGCGGGAGGGGAAGATACGCAGTATTTT	CASSKGLAGGEDTQYF
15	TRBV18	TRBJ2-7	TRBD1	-	TGTGCCAGCTCACCAGACAGGGACGCCCGCATAGAGCAGTACTTC	CASSPDRDARIEQYF
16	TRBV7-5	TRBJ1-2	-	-	TGTGTCAGAAGCTTAGAACCCCCCGAGGGGGTGGAGGGCTACACCTTC	CVRSLEPPEGVEGYTF
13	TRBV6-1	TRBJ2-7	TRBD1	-	TGTGCCAGCACCCCCTCGACAGGGCGGGAGCAGTACTTC	CASTPSTGREQYF
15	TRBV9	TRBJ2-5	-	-	TGTGCCAGCAGCGGATGGGGCGGAGGGTGGGAGACCCAGTACTTC	CASSGWGGGWETQYF
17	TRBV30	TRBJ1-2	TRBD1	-	TGTGCCTGGGGCCCCCCAGGGACAGGGGGAGCTAACTATGGCTACACCTTC	CAWGPPGTGGANYGYTF
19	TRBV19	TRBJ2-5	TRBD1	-	TGTGCCAGTAGTATAGATAGGCGGGACAGGGGTCCCAACAAAGAGACCCAGTACTTC	CASSIDRRDRGPNKETQYF
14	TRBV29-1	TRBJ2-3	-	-	TGCAGCGTGGACGGACTATCGGGGGAAGATACGCAGTATTTT	CSVDGLSGEDTQYF
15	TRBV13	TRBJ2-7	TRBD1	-	TGTGCCAGCAGACCGAAGACAGGGCCCCCCTACGAGCAGTACTTC	CASRPKTGPPYEQYF
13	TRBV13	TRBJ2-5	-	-	TGTGCCAGCAGCTTAGAACAGATGGAGACCCAGTACTTC	CASSLEQMETQYF
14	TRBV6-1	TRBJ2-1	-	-	TGTGCCAGCAGTGGACAGGGGACTACTCGGGAGCAGTTCTTC	CASSGQGTTREQFF
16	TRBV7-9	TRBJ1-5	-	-	TGTGCCAGCAGCTTAGCGTACGGGTCAGTGCTTCAGCCCCAGCATTTT	CASSLAYGSVLQPQHF
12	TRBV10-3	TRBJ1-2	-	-	TGTGCCATCAGTATGGACAGCTATGGCTACACCTTC	CAISMDSYGYTF
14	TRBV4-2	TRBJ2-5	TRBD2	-	TGTGCCAGCAGCGCTTCCCTAGCGGGAGAGACCCAGTACTTC	CASSASLAGETQYF
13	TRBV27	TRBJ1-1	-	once	TGTGCCAGCAGTCTACAGCTGAACACTGAAGCTTTCTTT	CASSLQLNTEAFF
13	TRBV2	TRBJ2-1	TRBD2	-	TGTGCCAGCAGTGAGGGACTAGCGGTTGAGCAGTTCTTC	CASSEGLAVEQFF
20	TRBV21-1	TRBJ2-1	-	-	TGTGCCAGCAGCCCTCCCGGGACAGGAGCTAGCGGGACTTCGTACAATGAGCAGTTCTTC	CASSPPGTGASGTSYNEQFF
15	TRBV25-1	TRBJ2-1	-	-	TGTGCCAGCAGTGATGGACTTTCCCCCTACAATGAGCAGTTCTTC	CASSDGLSPYNEQFF
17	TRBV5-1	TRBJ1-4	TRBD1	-	TGCGCCAGCAGCGTGGACGGCAGGGGGCACAGTAATGAAAAACTGTTTTTT	CASSVDGRGHSNEKLFF
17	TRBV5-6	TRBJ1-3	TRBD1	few	TGTGCCAGCAGCTTGTGGGGAAAGACAGGGCTGCGGAACACCATATATTTT	CASSLWGKTGLRNTIYF
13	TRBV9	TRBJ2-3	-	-	TGTGCCAGCAGCGTAGGTCCTGTAGATACGCAGTATTTT	CASSVGPVDTQYF
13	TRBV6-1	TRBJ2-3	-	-	TGTGCCAGCACCGAGCCCCCCACAGATACGCAGTATTTT	CASTEPPTDTQYF
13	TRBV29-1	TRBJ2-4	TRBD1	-	TGCAGCGTTGAAGGGGGGACAGCAAACATTCAGTACTTC	CSVEGGTANIQYF
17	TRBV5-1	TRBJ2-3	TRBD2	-	TGCGCCAGCAGCTTGGACGACATAGCGGGAGCATTAGATACGCAGTATTTT	CASSLDDIAGALDTQYF
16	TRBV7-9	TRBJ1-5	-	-	TGTGCCAGCAGCCTCGTACGGAGGGGTTCAAATCAGCCCCAGCATTTT	CASSLVRRGSNQPQHF
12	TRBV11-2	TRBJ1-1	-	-	TGTGCCAGCAGTTACAGGGACCCTGAAGCTTTCTTT	CASSYRDPEAFF
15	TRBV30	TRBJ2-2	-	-	TGTGCCTGGAGACTACCATTTTCGAACACCGGGGAGCTGTTTTTT	CAWRLPFSNTGELFF
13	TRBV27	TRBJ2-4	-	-	TGTGCCAGCAGTTTCGGGGCCAAAAACATTCAGTACTTC	CASSFGAKNIQYF
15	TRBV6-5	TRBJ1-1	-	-	TGTGCCAGCAGTTTCGGACTGGAGATGAACACTGAAGCTTTCTTT	CASSFGLEMNTEAFF
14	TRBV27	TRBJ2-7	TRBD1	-	TGTGCCAGCAGTCGGGACAGGGGGCCCTACGAGCAGTACTTC	CASSRDRGPYEQYF
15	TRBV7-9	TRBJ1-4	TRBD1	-	TGTGCCAGCAGTAAAGAGGGACAGGGGAATGAAAAACTGTTTTTT	CASSKEGQGNEKLFF
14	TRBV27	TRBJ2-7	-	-	TGTGCCAGCAGTTTTGGGCAGGGTTCTTACGAGCAGTACTTC	CASSFGQGSYEQYF
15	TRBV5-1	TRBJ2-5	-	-	TGCGCCAGCAGCTCGCAGGGCCTTATACAAGAGACCCAGTACTTC	CASSSQGLIQETQYF
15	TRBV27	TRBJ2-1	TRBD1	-	TGTGCCAGCAGTTTTGTTAGGACAGGGGGTGGTGAGCAGTTCTTC	CASSFVRTGGGEQFF